One and the same sample provided the 27 T cell receptor beta chains below, sequenced in a study of T cell responses to AZD1222 COVID-19 vaccine (dated by TCRdb to 2020 to 2023). The time point label on this specimen signifies: baseline before first vaccination. Library prep was done by the immunoSEQ multiplex PCR assay. Held by TCRdb, this immuneACCESS table contains in-frame sequences only and omits some clones. Under half of the omission traces to an unresolved V gene where checked; the cause of the rest is unknown. A total of around 86,000 clones appear in this sample, nearly 90% of them only once. Of the sample, roughly 8.1% falls within the top ten clones. The sequenced sample was peripheral blood, obtained on day 0 of AZD1222 vaccination. The receptor set was obtained from an adult in good health.

The chain has TRBV9 and TRBJ1-1; a possible D gene is TRBD1 (5 bases). The length of the CDR3 is 13 residues. Germline-derived CDR1 and CDR2 are SGDLS and YYNGEE. With 6 bases removed from V and 6 bases from J, the gap between germline ends came to 15 bases. Here the CDR3 reads CASTSYKGSEAFF. The CDR3 nucleotides are TGTGCCAGCACCTCTTATAAGGGGTCTGAAGCTTTCTTT.

The chain joins TRBV5-1 to TRBJ1-4, with a tentative D call TRBD1 (5 bases). V gave up 3 bases and J gave up 6 bases, with 18 bases separating them. This CDR3 has 16 amino acids. Per the germline V gene, CDR1 is SGHRS and CDR2 is YFSETQ. DNA for the CDR3: TGCGCCAGCAGCTCGAGCCCTTGGGGGGACGATGAAAAACTGTTTTTT. It is translated as CASSSSPWGDDEKLFF.

In this sample, this clone turned up once. The J gene is TRBJ2-7, the V gene TRBV7-9, with 7 bases fitting TRBD1. Germline lookup yields CDR1 SEHNR and CDR2 FQNEAQ (reference sequence). Trimming removed 1 base from V and 7 bases from J; junction bases left unmatched: 13. There are 16 residues in the CDR3. CDR3 DNA: TGTGCCAGCAGCTTAGATACAGGGGTAAAGTCGGGTGAGCAGTACTTC. It specifies CASSLDTGVKSGEQYF.

The chain has TRBV11-2 and TRBJ2-7; the match to TRBD1 covers 9 bases. V lost 5 bases to trimming and J lost 4 bases; unmatched junction nucleotides: 3. Looked up from germline, CDR1 is SGHAT and CDR2 is FQNNGV. The CDR3 runs 13 residues. Here the CDR3 reads CASSPGQGYEQYF. As DNA, the CDR3 is TGTGCCAGCAGCCCGGGACAGGGTTACGAGCAGTACTTC.

The chain joins TRBV5-1 to TRBJ2-7; perhaps TRBD1 as D (5 bases). The CDR3 spans 12 residues. Between the trimmed V and J ends, which lost 7 bases and 2 bases, there was a span of 10 bases. Germline values: CDR1 SGHRS, CDR2 YFSETQ. CDR3 sequence (DNA): TGCGCCAGCGGGGCAGGCCCCTACGAGCAGTACTTC. This gives the protein CASGAGPYEQYF.

The chain combines TRBV29-1 with TRBJ2-7; TRBD1 aligns across 9 bases. CDR1 is SQVTM and CDR2 is ANQGSEA in the germline V gene. V lost 8 bases and J lost 4; bases outside the gene matches: 3. There are 11 residues in the CDR3. CDR3 sequence reads: CSRDREYEQYF. The CDR3 DNA reads TGCAGCAGGGACAGGGAGTACGAGCAGTACTTC.

The chain employs TRBV7-9 and TRBJ1-2; D unclear. The CDR3 extends over 12 amino acids. Trimming pared 5 bases from V and 13 bases from J, leaving 17 bases between. Germline CDR1 SEHNR, CDR2 FQNEAQ (reference sequence). This CDR3 is CASSLEGGGGTF. Written as DNA, the CDR3 is TGTGCCAGCAGCCTAGAGGGTGGAGGAGGCACCTTC.

The rearrangement joins TRBV12-3 or TRBV12-4 to TRBJ1-2; 7 nucleotides align to TRBD1. CDR3 length equals 12 residues. V dropped 6 bases and J dropped 8; count of bases not matched to a gene: 6. CDR3 in DNA: TGTGCCAGCAGCCCGGACAGGCAAGGCTACACCTTC. It yields the protein CASSPDRQGYTF.

The chain is built from TRBV7-6 and TRBJ1-5; no clear D gene. Trimming pared 0 bases from V and 9 bases from J, leaving 6 bases between. Looked up from germline, CDR1 is SGHVS and CDR2 is FNYEAQ. The length of the CDR3 is 12 residues. The CDR3 protein is CASSLARGPQHF. CDR3 bases: TGTGCCAGCAGCTTAGCGCGGGGGCCCCAGCATTTT.

This chain links TRBV4-3 with TRBJ1-6; 7 nucleotides line up with TRBD1. This CDR3 comprises 15 residues. V dropped 0 bases and J dropped 7; count of bases not matched to a gene: 3. The germline V gene encodes CDR1 LGHNA and CDR2 YSLEER. The DNA for the CDR3 is TGCGCCAGCAGCCAAGATTCGGGACAGAATTCACCCCTCCACTTT. Protein product: CASSQDSGQNSPLHF.

The genes are TRBV5-5 and TRBJ1-6, with 10 bases that match TRBD1. Germline V gene lookup returns CDR1 SGHKS and CDR2 YYEKEE (reference sequence). Germline trimming cut 2 bases from V and 8 bases from J; bases unmatched to any gene: 16. The CDR3 runs 19 residues. CDR3 residues: CASSLGLKPTGTGDSPLHF. The CDR3 nucleotides are TGTGCCAGCAGCTTAGGCTTGAAACCTACCGGGACAGGGGATTCACCCCTCCACTTT.

The V and J genes are TRBV19 and TRBJ1-6; D unclear. From germline, CDR1 is LNHDA and CDR2 SQIVND (reference sequence). CDR3 length: 13 amino acids. Trimming cost V 9 bases and J 6 bases, with 12 bases left between them. The CDR3 DNA reads as TGTGCCAGCCGGCAGTATTTTAATTCACCCCTCCACTTT. Its protein product is CASRQYFNSPLHF.

The chain links TRBV12-3 or TRBV12-4 to TRBJ2-1; D is ambiguous. Trimming removed 2 bases from V and 13 bases from J, with 9 bases in between. The CDR3 runs 11 residues. CDR3 sequence reads: CASSLMGNQFF. The CDR3, as DNA: TGTGCCAGCAGTTTAATGGGCAATCAGTTCTTC.

The V gene is TRBV18, the J gene TRBJ1-5; no clear D. Germline CDR1 is KGHSH and CDR2 is LQKENI. V lost 4 bases and J 4 bases, leaving 11 bases between the germline ends. The CDR3 is made up of 14 amino acids. For the CDR3, the DNA is TGTGCCAGCTCACTTATGGGCGCGAATCAGCCCCAGCATTTT. This encodes CASSLMGANQPQHF.

The chain links TRBV6-5 to TRBJ2-1, with D unresolved. Germline V gene sequence: CDR1 MNHEY, CDR2 SVGAGI. The CDR3 runs to 15 residues. Trimming pared 5 bases from V and 0 bases from J, leaving 11 bases between. Here the CDR3 DNA reads TGTGCCAGCAGTCAGGACCCCCTCTCCTACAATGAGCAGTTCTTC. It encodes CASSQDPLSYNEQFF.

This clone was seen a single time. The genes are TRBV6-5 and TRBJ1-6, with D unresolved. V lost 6 bases, J lost 4 bases, and 13 bases lay in between. There are 15 residues in the CDR3. Germline lookup yields CDR1 MNHEY and CDR2 SVGAGI. The CDR3 DNA reads as TGTGCCAGCAGCCCGCAGAGCCGATATAATTCACCCCTCCACTTT. It encodes CASSPQSRYNSPLHF.

J is TRBJ2-6 and V is TRBV7-3, with TRBD2 as a possible D gene (6 bases). From germline, CDR1 is SGHTA and CDR2 FQGTGA. CDR3 size: 16 residues. The V gene lost 2 bases and the J gene lost 0 bases, with 8 bases spanning the gap. In DNA form, the CDR3 reads TGTGCCAGCAGCTTATGGGAGGACTCTGGGGCCAACGTCCTGACTTTC. This sequence encodes CASSLWEDSGANVLTF.

This clone was counted a single time. The chain links TRBV6-1 to TRBJ1-1; TRBD1 might be the D (5 bases). The CDR3 totals 13 residues. V lost 3 bases to trimming and J lost 0 bases, with 5 bases between them. Looked up from germline, CDR1 is MNHNS and CDR2 is SASEGT. The CDR3 spells CASSETVNTEAFF. The CDR3 DNA reads TGTGCCAGCAGTGAGACAGTGAACACTGAAGCTTTCTTT.

The chain carries TRBV6-5 and TRBJ2-7; tentative D call: TRBD2 (6 bases). CDR1 and CDR2 from the germline V gene are MNHEY and SVGAGI. The CDR3 runs to 16 residues. The V gene lost 4 bases and the J gene lost 0 bases, with 16 bases spanning the gap. The CDR3 loop is CASSSSTSFSSYEQYF. The CDR3 DNA follows: TGTGCCAGCAGTTCCTCGACTAGTTTTAGCTCCTACGAGCAGTACTTC.

The chain couples TRBV7-2 to TRBJ2-1, with 8 bases fitting TRBD1. CDR3 length: 15 residues. Germline assignment: CDR1 SGHTA and CDR2 FQGNSA. J lost 0 bases, V lost 6 bases, and 4 bases had no gene match. The CDR3 reads CASSSGQGSYNEQFF. The CDR3 DNA sequence: TGTGCCAGCAGTTCAGGACAGGGCTCCTACAATGAGCAGTTCTTC.

This sequence joins TRBV10-3 and TRBJ1-5, with D perhaps matching TRBD1 (5 bases). The germline V gene encodes CDR1 ENHRY and CDR2 SYGVKD. The V and J ends lost 4 bases and 10 bases respectively, with 14 bases between them. CDR3 length: 13 residues. CDR3 residues: CAISVGERGPQHF. The DNA for the CDR3 is TGTGCCATCAGTGTGGGGGAGAGGGGCCCCCAGCATTTT.

This chain uses TRBV3-1 (or the pseudogene TRBV3-2) with TRBJ1-2, with TRBD1 as a possible D gene (6 bases). In germline, CDR1 is LGHDT, CDR2 YNNKEL (reference sequence). This CDR3 has 14 amino acids. The V end was cut by 4 bases, the J end by 7 bases, with 16 bases between. DNA of the CDR3: TGTGCCAGCAGCCCAGACAGGATACGGGGTGGCTACACCTTC. As protein: CASSPDRIRGGYTF.

This clone was recorded only once. V is TRBV7-6 and J is TRBJ2-2; tentative D call: TRBD2 (5 bases). V was clipped by 1 base and J by 2 bases, with 8 bases between them. The V gene's germline CDR1 is SGHVS and CDR2 FNYEAQ. This CDR3 is 15 amino acids long. CDR3 nucleotides: TGTGCCAGCAGCTTAGGACGGGGAAACACCGGGGAGCTGTTTTTT. This gives the protein CASSLGRGNTGELFF.

This clone occurred once. The genes are TRBV29-1 and TRBJ2-4, with TRBD2 matching 7 bases. The V gene end was trimmed by 3 bases and the J gene end by 2 bases; junction bases not matched to a gene: 1. This CDR3 is built from 13 residues. CDR1 and CDR2 from the germline V gene are SQVTM and ANQGSEA. This CDR3 reads CSVEGGTKNIQYF. DNA for the CDR3: TGCAGCGTTGAGGGGGGGACCAAAAACATTCAGTACTTC.

This chain connects TRBV11-3 to TRBJ2-1; TRBD2 might be the D (7 bases). V was clipped by 2 bases and J by 4 bases, with 12 bases between them. Germline assignment: CDR1 SGHNT and CDR2 YENEEA. The length of the CDR3 is 15 residues. CDR3 DNA sequence: TGTGCCAGCAGCTTACAAGGGGGGGTGTACAATGAGCAGTTCTTC. Encoded protein: CASSLQGGVYNEQFF.

This chain connects TRBV7-9 to TRBJ1-2; D call uncertain. Germline V gene data show CDR1 as SEHNR and CDR2 as FQNEAQ (reference sequence). V was pared by 5 bases and J by 4 bases, with 8 bases between. This CDR3 has 12 amino acids. CDR3 residues: CASSAEAYGYTF. CDR3 in DNA: TGTGCCAGCAGCGCTGAGGCCTATGGCTACACCTTC.

In DNA, the CDR3 is TGTGCCAGCAGCCAAGACCCGGGGAACACCGGGGAGCTGTTTTTT. The encoded protein is CASSQDPGNTGELFF. The chain employs TRBV14 and TRBJ2-2; no clear D gene. The ends were cut back, 0 bases at V and 1 base at J, with 6 bases in the middle. CDR1 is SGHDN, CDR2 FVKESK, per germline. The CDR3 is made up of 15 amino acids.